Listed below are T cell receptor beta chains from one sample, sequenced in a study of cytomegalovirus exposure and HLA in healthy donors. Assay used: immunoSEQ multiplex PCR; TCRdb lists only in-frame clones, some missing. The table shows 100,000 to 150,000 clones, with 70% to 80% occurring only once. Sequencing used PBMCs. These receptors came from a man aged 35-49 years in good health and CMV-seronegative. CDR3s include the opening cysteine and the closing phenylalanine or tryptophan. A D gene is named only where the DNA matches it firmly. The listing skips clone size in some rows; elsewhere it reads once, few, many or a size class.

d_gene	abundance	j_gene	v_gene	CDR3nt	CDR3aa
NA	once	TRBJ2-5	TRBV11-3	TGTGCCAGCAGCCGGACTGAAGAGACCCAGTACTTC	CASSRTEETQYF
NA	NA	TRBJ2-6	TRBV19	TGTGCCAGTAGAAAAACTTCTGGGGCCAACGTCCTGACTTTC	CASRKTSGANVLTF
NA	NA	TRBJ2-7	TRBV28	TGTGCCACCTACAGGGTTAGCTCCTACGAGCAGTACTTC	CATYRVSSYEQYF
NA	NA	TRBJ1-4	TRBV30	TGTGCCTGGAGTTCAGGGGAAAAACTGTTTTTT	CAWSSGEKLFF
TRBD1	NA	TRBJ2-7	TRBV18	TGTGCCAGCTCGCAACTCAGGGACAGCTGGCAGTACTTC	CASSQLRDSWQYF
NA	NA	TRBJ2-7	TRBV27	TGTGCCAGTGGGACATTCGCAAACTACGAGCAGTACTTC	CASGTFANYEQYF
TRBD1	NA	TRBJ2-3	TRBV7-9	TGTGCCAGCAGCTTAGCTACCGGGACAGGGGTGGATACGCAGTATTTT	CASSLATGTGVDTQYF
NA	NA	TRBJ2-3	TRBV2	TGTGCCAGCAGTGAAGGTGTAGCAGGCACAGATACGCAGTATTTT	CASSEGVAGTDTQYF
NA	NA	TRBJ1-5	TRBV27	TGTGCCAGCAGTCCAAGGGGTGGCAATCAGCCCCAGCATTTT	CASSPRGGNQPQHF
NA	NA	TRBJ2-7	TRBV10-3	TGTGCCATCAGTGAAGGTGGGCAGGGTTTTGAGTACTTC	CAISEGGQGFEYF
NA	NA	TRBJ1-1	TRBV4-1	TGCGCCAGCAGCCAACTGTCGGGGGATTTTACTGAAGCTTTCTTT	CASSQLSGDFTEAFF
NA	NA	TRBJ1-2	TRBV9	TGTGCCAGCAGGGAGGGGGGGGGCTATGGCTACACCTTC	CASREGGGYGYTF
NA	NA	TRBJ2-2	TRBV15	TGTGCCACCAGTTTCAGGGTGGAAAACACCGGGGAGCTGTTTTTT	CATSFRVENTGELFF
NA	NA	TRBJ2-2	TRBV7-6	TGTGCCAGCAGCGGCCGTCAACGAGGCCCCGTGGCCGGGGAGCTGTTTTTT	CASSGRQRGPVAGELFF
TRBD1	NA	TRBJ2-6	TRBV27	TGTGCCAGCAGTTTCTTGACAGGGGGATCTGGGGCCAACGTCCTGACTTTC	CASSFLTGGSGANVLTF
TRBD1	NA	TRBJ2-1	TRBV5-4	TGTGCCAGCAGCCGGGACAGGAGCTCCTACAATGAGCAGTTCTTC	CASSRDRSSYNEQFF
NA	NA	TRBJ1-6	TRBV5-4	TGTGCCAGCAGCCCAGGACAGTCCGATTCACCCCTCCACTTT	CASSPGQSDSPLHF
NA	few	TRBJ2-3	TRBV6-5	TGTGCCAGCAGTTCCCCGAGACTAGGGCAAGATACGCAGTATTTT	CASSSPRLGQDTQYF
NA	few	TRBJ2-4	TRBV5-6	TGTGCCAGCAGCTTGGCTCAGATAGCCAAAAACATTCAGTACTTC	CASSLAQIAKNIQYF
NA	NA	TRBJ1-4	TRBV6-1	TGTGCCACCTTGGAGGGTCTAATGAGGAAACTGTTTTTT	CATLEGLMRKLFF
NA	NA	TRBJ2-5	TRBV9	TGTGCCAGCAGCGTAGGAGGCGAGGGAGGAGAGACCCAGTACTTC	CASSVGGEGGETQYF
NA	NA	TRBJ1-2	TRBV6-5	TGTGCCAGCAGCCCCCAGGGTACCTATGGCTACACCTTC	CASSPQGTYGYTF
TRBD2	few	TRBJ2-5	TRBV11-3	TGTGCCAGCAGCTTAGGGACTAGCGGGGGAGAGACCCAGTACTTC	CASSLGTSGGETQYF
NA	few	TRBJ2-3	TRBV6-1	TGTGCCAGCAGTGGCAGGGGAGTCACAGATACGCAGTATTTT	CASSGRGVTDTQYF
TRBD1	NA	TRBJ1-1	TRBV18	TGTGCCAGCTCACCCGGACAGGGGCGTTCTGAAGCTTTCTTT	CASSPGQGRSEAFF
TRBD2	NA	TRBJ2-5	TRBV27	TGTGCCAGCAGCCGGGGGGTTCAAGAGACCCAGTACTTC	CASSRGVQETQYF
NA	NA	TRBJ2-7	TRBV7-6	TGTGCCAGCAGCTTAGCGGAGTACGAGCAGTACTTC	CASSLAEYEQYF
NA	NA	TRBJ2-1	TRBV27	TGTGCCAGCAGTCCCCTTATTGTGAGAGATTACAATGAGCAGTTCTTC	CASSPLIVRDYNEQFF
TRBD1	NA	TRBJ2-2	TRBV19	TGTGCCAGTAGTGTAGGTAGGACAGGCGCGAACACCGGGGAGCTGTTTTTT	CASSVGRTGANTGELFF
NA	NA	TRBJ2-7	TRBV29-1	TGCAGCGCCGGGGACATCTACGAGCAGTACTTC	CSAGDIYEQYF
TRBD1	NA	TRBJ2-1	TRBV14	TGTGCCAGCAGCCAAGAATTTTGGGGACAGGGCATTCATGAGCAGTTCTTC	CASSQEFWGQGIHEQFF
NA	once	TRBJ1-1	TRBV27	TGTGCCAGCAGCCGACGTTACAGGGAGAACACTGAAGCTTTCTTT	CASSRRYRENTEAFF
TRBD1	NA	TRBJ1-2	TRBV4-2	TGTGCCAGCAGCCACAACAGGGGAATAAACTATGGCTACACCTTC	CASSHNRGINYGYTF
TRBD1	NA	TRBJ2-7	TRBV9	TGTGCCAGCAGCGCCCAACACGTCGGGACAGGGGGCGGCGAGCAGTACTTC	CASSAQHVGTGGGEQYF
NA	NA	TRBJ1-1	TRBV7-2	TGTGCCAGCAGCTGGGGGGGAGACGGCACTGAAGCTTTCTTT	CASSWGGDGTEAFF